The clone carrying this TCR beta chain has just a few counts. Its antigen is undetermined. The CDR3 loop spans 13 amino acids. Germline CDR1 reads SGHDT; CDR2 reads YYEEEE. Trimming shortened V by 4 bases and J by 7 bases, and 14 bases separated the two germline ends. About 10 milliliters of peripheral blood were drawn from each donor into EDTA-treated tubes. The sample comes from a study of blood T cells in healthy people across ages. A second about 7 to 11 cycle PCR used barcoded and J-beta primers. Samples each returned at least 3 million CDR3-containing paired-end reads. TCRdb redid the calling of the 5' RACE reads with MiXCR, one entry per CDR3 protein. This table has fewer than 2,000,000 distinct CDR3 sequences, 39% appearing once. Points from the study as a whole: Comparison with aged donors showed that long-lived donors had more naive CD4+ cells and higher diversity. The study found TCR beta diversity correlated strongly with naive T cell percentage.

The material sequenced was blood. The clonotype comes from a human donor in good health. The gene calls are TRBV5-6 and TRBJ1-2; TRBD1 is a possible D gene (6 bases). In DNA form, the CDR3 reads TGTGCCAGCAGCAAGGGGGGTTCGGTTGGCTACACCTTC. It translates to CASSKGGSVGYTF.